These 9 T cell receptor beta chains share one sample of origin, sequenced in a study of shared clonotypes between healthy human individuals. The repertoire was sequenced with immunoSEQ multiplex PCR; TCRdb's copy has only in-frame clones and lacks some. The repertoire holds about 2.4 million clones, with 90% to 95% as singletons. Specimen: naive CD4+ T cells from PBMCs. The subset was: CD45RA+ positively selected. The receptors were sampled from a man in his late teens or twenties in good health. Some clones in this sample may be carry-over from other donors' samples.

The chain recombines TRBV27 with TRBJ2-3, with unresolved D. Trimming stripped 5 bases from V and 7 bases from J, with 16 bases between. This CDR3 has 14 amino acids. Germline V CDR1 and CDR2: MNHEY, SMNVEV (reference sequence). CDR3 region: CASSRSANLNTQYF. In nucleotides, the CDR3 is TGTGCCAGCAGTCGCAGTGCGAACCTAAATACGCAGTATTTT.

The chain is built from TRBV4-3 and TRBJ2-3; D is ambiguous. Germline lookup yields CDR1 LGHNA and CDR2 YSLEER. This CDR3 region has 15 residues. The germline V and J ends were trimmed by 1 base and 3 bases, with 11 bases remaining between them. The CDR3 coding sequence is TGCGCCAGCAGCCAAGTAAGCTTAGGTACAGATACGCAGTATTTT. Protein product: CASSQVSLGTDTQYF.

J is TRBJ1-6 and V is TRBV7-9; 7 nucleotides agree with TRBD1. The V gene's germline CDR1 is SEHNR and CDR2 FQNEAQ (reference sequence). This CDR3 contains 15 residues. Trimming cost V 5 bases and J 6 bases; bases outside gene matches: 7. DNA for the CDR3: TGTGCCAGCAGCCGAACCGGGACAGTTAATTCACCCCTCCACTTT. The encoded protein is CASSRTGTVNSPLHF.

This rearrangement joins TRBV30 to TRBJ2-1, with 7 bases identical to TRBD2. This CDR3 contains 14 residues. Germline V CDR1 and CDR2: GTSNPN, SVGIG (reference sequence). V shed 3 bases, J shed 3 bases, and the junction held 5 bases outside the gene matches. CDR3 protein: CAWRGGSVYNEQFF. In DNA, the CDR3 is TGTGCCTGGAGGGGCGGGAGCGTCTACAATGAGCAGTTCTTC.

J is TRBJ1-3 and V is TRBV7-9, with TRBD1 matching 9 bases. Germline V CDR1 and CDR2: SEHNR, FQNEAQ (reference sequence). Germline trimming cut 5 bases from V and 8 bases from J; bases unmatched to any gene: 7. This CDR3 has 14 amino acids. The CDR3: CASSTGTGYDTIYF. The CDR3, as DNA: TGTGCCAGCAGCACCGGGACAGGGTATGACACCATATATTTT.

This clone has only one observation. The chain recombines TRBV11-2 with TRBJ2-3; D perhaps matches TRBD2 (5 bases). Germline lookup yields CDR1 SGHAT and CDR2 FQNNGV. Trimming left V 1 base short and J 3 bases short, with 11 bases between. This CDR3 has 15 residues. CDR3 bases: TGTGCCAGCAGCTTAGCGGGGTTTAGGACAGATACGCAGTATTTT. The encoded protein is CASSLAGFRTDTQYF.

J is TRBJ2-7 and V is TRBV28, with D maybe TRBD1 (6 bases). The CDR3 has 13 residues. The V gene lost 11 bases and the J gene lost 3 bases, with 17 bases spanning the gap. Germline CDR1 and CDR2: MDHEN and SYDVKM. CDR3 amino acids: CAVSGRGYYEQYF. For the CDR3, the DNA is TGTGCCGTCTCCGGCAGGGGATACTACGAGCAGTACTTC.

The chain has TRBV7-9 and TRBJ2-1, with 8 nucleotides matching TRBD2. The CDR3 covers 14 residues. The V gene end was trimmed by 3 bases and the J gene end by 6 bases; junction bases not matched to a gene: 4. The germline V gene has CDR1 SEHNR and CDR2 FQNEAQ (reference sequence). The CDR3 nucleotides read TGTGCCAGCAGCTTCCCCGGGGGGGCCAATGAGCAGTTCTTC. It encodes CASSFPGGANEQFF.

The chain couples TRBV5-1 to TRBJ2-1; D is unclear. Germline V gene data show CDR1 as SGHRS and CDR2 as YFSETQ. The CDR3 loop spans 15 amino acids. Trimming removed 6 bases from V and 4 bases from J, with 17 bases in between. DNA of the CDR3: TGCGCCAGCACCCGGACCCAGGACCCGTACAATGAGCAGTTCTTC. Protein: CASTRTQDPYNEQFF.